This is a list of T cell receptor beta chains from one sample in a study of long-term antiretroviral therapy in people with HIV. The protocol was immunoSEQ multiplex PCR, while the TCRdb copy is restricted to in-frame clones and leaves out a portion. Of under 9,000 clones in the sample, approximately 81% were seen once. The specimen was unsorted PBMCs, collected 2.5 to 2.7 years before starting antiretroviral therapy. These receptor sequences come from a man aged 35-49 years with HIV. The CDR3 runs from the conserved cysteine through the conserved F or W. Fields, in order: V gene, D gene, clone size, J gene, CDR3 protein, CDR3 DNA. The D gene is left open where the match is weak. Clone size is shown for a subset of rows, as once, few, many or a class of expanded clone.

TRBV5-4	TRBD2	-	TRBJ2-3	CASSSGLAGGTTDTQYF	TGTGCCAGCAGCTCGGGACTAGCGGGGGGGACCACAGATACGCAGTATTTT
TRBV6-6	-	-	TRBJ2-7	CASSPRDDYEQYF	TGTGCCAGCAGCCCCCGGGACGACTACGAGCAGTACTTC
TRBV5-1	-	few	TRBJ2-2	CASSLEIRETGELFF	TGCGCCAGCAGCTTGGAGATTCGGGAGACCGGGGAGCTGTTTTTT
TRBV14	-	-	TRBJ1-6	CASSHGQVNSPLHF	TGTGCCAGCAGCCACGGACAAGTTAATTCACCCCTCCACTTT
TRBV7-9	-	few	TRBJ1-1	CASTPRGGQTEAFF	TGTGCCAGCACTCCACGTGGGGGACAAACTGAAGCTTTCTTT
TRBV7-2	-	few	TRBJ2-7	CASSLAGTEYEQYF	TGTGCCAGCAGCTTAGCAGGGACGGAGTACGAGCAGTACTTC
TRBV6-5	-	few	TRBJ1-6	CASSFGREGNSPLHF	TGTGCCAGCAGTTTCGGCAGGGAGGGGAATTCACCCCTCCACTTT
TRBV19	TRBD1	-	TRBJ2-7	CASSYRGTYEQYF	TGTGCCAGTAGTTACAGGGGTACCTACGAGCAGTACTTC
TRBV4-2	TRBD1	-	TRBJ1-2	CASSQEGDRGAEGYTF	TGTGCCAGCAGCCAAGAAGGGGACAGGGGTGCGGAGGGCTACACCTTC
TRBV7-2	TRBD2	-	TRBJ2-7	CASSPTSGGAYEQYF	TGTGCCAGCAGCCCTACTAGCGGGGGGGCCTACGAGCAGTACTTC
TRBV6-1	-	-	TRBJ2-7	CASSEVTQGNEQYF	TGTGCCAGCAGTGAAGTAACTCAGGGCAACGAGCAGTACTTC
TRBV18	TRBD2	-	TRBJ2-7	CASSSWTSGDYEQYF	TGTGCCAGCTCATCATGGACTAGCGGGGACTACGAGCAGTACTTC
TRBV6-1	-	-	TRBJ1-2	CASRSTGNYGYTF	TGTGCCAGCCGCTCCACAGGGAACTATGGCTACACCTTC
TRBV4-1	-	-	TRBJ2-2	CASSPRDNRAGELFF	TGCGCCAGCAGCCCGCGGGACAATCGGGCCGGGGAGCTGTTTTTT
TRBV14	TRBD1	-	TRBJ1-2	CASSLENRGPWGYTF	TGTGCCAGCAGCCTTGAAAACAGGGGGCCTTGGGGCTACACCTTC
TRBV6-5	-	-	TRBJ1-2	CASSSGQHYGYTF	TGTGCCAGCAGCTCCGGCCAGCACTATGGCTACACCTTC
TRBV6-1	TRBD1	-	TRBJ2-7	CASSERNRGDEQYF	TGTGCCAGCAGTGAACGGAACAGGGGCGACGAGCAGTACTTC
TRBV4-3	TRBD2	-	TRBJ2-7	CASSQAIGLGGEQYF	TGCGCCAGCAGCCAGGCAATAGGACTAGGTGGGGAGCAGTACTTC
TRBV19	-	-	TRBJ1-6	CASERGGRYNSPLHF	TGTGCCAGTGAGCGGGGGGGCCGATATAATTCACCCCTCCACTTT
TRBV25-1	TRBD2	-	TRBJ2-2	CASSEGRDTGELFF	TGTGCCAGCAGTGAGGGGAGGGACACCGGGGAGCTGTTTTTT
TRBV7-9	TRBD1	-	TRBJ2-7	CASSPGQGAGVSYEQYF	TGTGCCAGCAGCCCCGGACAGGGGGCGGGAGTCTCCTACGAGCAGTACTTC
TRBV14	TRBD2	-	TRBJ2-3	CASSQEARGTSGFTDTQYF	TGTGCCAGCAGCCAAGAAGCGAGAGGGACTAGCGGGTTCACAGATACGCAGTATTTT
TRBV18	TRBD1	-	TRBJ2-6	CASSHGQAFHSGANVLTF	TGTGCCAGCTCACACGGACAGGCCTTCCACTCTGGGGCCAACGTCCTGACTTTC
TRBV10-1	TRBD2	few	TRBJ2-2	CASSEGLAANTGELFF	TGCGCCAGCAGTGAGGGCCTAGCGGCGAACACCGGGGAGCTGTTTTTT
TRBV5-5	-	-	TRBJ1-1	CASALRGLNTEAFF	TGTGCCAGCGCTCTCAGAGGGCTGAACACTGAAGCTTTCTTT
TRBV7-9	TRBD2	-	TRBJ2-2	CASSSGLAGTPGELFF	TGTGCCAGCAGCTCAGGACTAGCGGGGACTCCCGGGGAGCTGTTTTTT
TRBV12-5	TRBD1	-	TRBJ1-5	CASGSPGQGDNQPQHF	TGTGCTAGTGGTTCGCCGGGACAGGGAGACAATCAGCCCCAGCATTTT
TRBV30	-	-	TRBJ2-2	CASSVGPELFF	TGTGCCTCCTCGGTGGGACCGGAGCTGTTTTTT
TRBV19	-	-	TRBJ1-1	CASRPGTPNTEAFF	TGTGCCAGTAGACCCGGGACCCCCAACACTGAAGCTTTCTTT
TRBV7-6	-	-	TRBJ1-6	CASSLTGPNSPLHF	TGTGCCAGCAGCTTAACAGGGCCGAATTCACCCCTCCACTTT
TRBV25-1	-	-	TRBJ2-7	CASSPILEGRLDEQYF	TGTGCCAGCAGCCCCATTCTCGAGGGACGACTAGATGAGCAGTACTTC
TRBV29-1	TRBD1	-	TRBJ1-2	CSGGDSTLYGYTF	TGCAGCGGGGGGGACAGCACACTATATGGCTACACCTTC
TRBV7-6	-	-	TRBJ2-7	CASSLDSTYEQYF	TGTGCCAGCAGCTTAGACAGTACCTACGAGCAGTACTTC
TRBV19	-	-	TRBJ1-1	CASRKTEAFF	TGTGCCAGTCGAAAGACTGAAGCTTTCTTT
TRBV9	-	-	TRBJ2-2	CASSPSGLTPGELFF	TGTGCCAGCAGTCCCTCGGGACTCACCCCCGGGGAGCTGTTTTTT
TRBV4-3	-	-	TRBJ2-7	CASSQDRGAYEQYF	TGCGCCAGCAGCCAAGATCGAGGAGCCTACGAGCAGTACTTC
TRBV5-6	-	-	TRBJ1-2	CASNYRDGTNYGYTF	TGTGCCAGCAACTATCGGGACGGTACTAACTATGGCTACACCTTC
TRBV6-5	-	few	TRBJ1-1	CASSTGHNTEAFF	TGTGCCAGCAGCACCGGACACAACACTGAAGCTTTCTTT
TRBV7-2	TRBD1	-	TRBJ1-5	CASSLPDRGLSPQHF	TGTGCCAGCAGCTTGCCGGACAGGGGGCTTTCTCCCCAGCATTTT
TRBV28	-	once	TRBJ1-1	CASIPESRGNTEAFF	TGTGCCAGCATCCCTGAGTCCCGAGGAAACACTGAAGCTTTCTTT
TRBV30	-	-	TRBJ1-3	CAWSPGHQLAGGNTIYF	TGTGCCTGGAGTCCGGGACATCAATTGGCCGGTGGAAACACCATATATTTT
TRBV27	-	-	TRBJ2-2	CASSSANTGELFF	TGTGCCAGCAGTTCTGCGAACACCGGGGAGCTGTTTTTT
TRBV6-5	-	few	TRBJ2-2	CASRPGHDTGELFF	TGTGCCAGCAGACCGGGACATGACACCGGGGAGCTGTTTTTT
TRBV9	TRBD2	-	TRBJ2-1	CASSAFGGVDEQFF	TGTGCCAGCAGCGCCTTTGGGGGGGTGGATGAGCAGTTCTTC
TRBV19	TRBD1	-	TRBJ2-5	CASSPGQVRGTQYF	TGTGCCAGTAGTCCGGGACAGGTGAGAGGGACCCAGTACTTC
TRBV19	-	-	TRBJ2-7	CASSIDQGKREQYF	TGTGCCAGTAGTATAGATCAGGGGAAAAGAGAGCAGTACTTC
TRBV30	TRBD1	-	TRBJ1-1	CAWSGSGQGLEAFF	TGTGCCTGGAGTGGCTCCGGACAGGGGCTTGAAGCTTTCTTT
TRBV19	-	-	TRBJ2-2	CASSPPTGFTGELFF	TGTGCCAGTAGTCCGCCCACAGGGTTCACCGGGGAGCTGTTTTTT
TRBV30	TRBD1	-	TRBJ2-3	CAWRSQGAGDTQYF	TGTGCCTGGAGGAGCCAGGGGGCTGGGGATACGCAGTATTTT
TRBV19	-	-	TRBJ1-5	CASSTGYNQPQHF	TGTGCCAGTAGTACAGGGTACAATCAGCCCCAGCATTTT
TRBV19	-	few	TRBJ1-1	CASSKSPASFEAFF	TGTGCCAGTAGTAAATCCCCAGCATCCTTTGAAGCTTTCTTT
TRBV2	-	-	TRBJ2-7	CASSVRQAYEQYF	TGTGCCAGCAGTGTACGACAGGCCTACGAGCAGTACTTC
TRBV11-3	-	-	TRBJ2-5	CASSLGGQETQYF	TGTGCCAGCAGCTTGGGAGGACAAGAGACCCAGTACTTC
TRBV6-5	TRBD1	-	TRBJ1-1	CASSSRTGWAFF	TGTGCCAGCAGTTCCCGGACAGGGTGGGCTTTCTTT
TRBV6-1	-	-	TRBJ1-5	CASSEYRGIGQPQHF	TGTGCCAGCAGTGAGTACCGGGGGATTGGTCAGCCCCAGCATTTT